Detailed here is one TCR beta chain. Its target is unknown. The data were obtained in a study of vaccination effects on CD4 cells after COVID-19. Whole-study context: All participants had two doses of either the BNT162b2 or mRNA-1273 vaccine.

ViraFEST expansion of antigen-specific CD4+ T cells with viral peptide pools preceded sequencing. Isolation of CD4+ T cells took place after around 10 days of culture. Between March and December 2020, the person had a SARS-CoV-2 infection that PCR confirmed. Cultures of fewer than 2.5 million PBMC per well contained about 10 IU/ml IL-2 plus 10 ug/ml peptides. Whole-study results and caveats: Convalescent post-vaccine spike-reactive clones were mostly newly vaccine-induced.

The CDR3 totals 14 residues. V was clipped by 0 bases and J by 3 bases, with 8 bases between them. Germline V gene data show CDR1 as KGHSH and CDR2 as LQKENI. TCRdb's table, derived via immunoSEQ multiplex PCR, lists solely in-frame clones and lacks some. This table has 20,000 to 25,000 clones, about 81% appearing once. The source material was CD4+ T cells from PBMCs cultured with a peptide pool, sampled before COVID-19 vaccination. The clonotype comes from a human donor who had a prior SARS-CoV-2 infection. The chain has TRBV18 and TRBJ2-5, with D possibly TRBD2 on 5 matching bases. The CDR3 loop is CASSPPSREETQYF. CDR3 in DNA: TGTGCCAGCTCACCACCCTCGCGGGAAGAGACCCAGTACTTC.